This entry lists 10 T cell receptor beta chains sequenced from one sample in a study of CXCR3-negative and CXCR3-positive naive CD8 T cells. UMI-labeled TRB cDNA libraries were prepared by 5' RACE. TCRdb reprocessed the 5' RACE reads; each CDR3 protein has one entry and no DNA is given. Recorded for this sample: about 150,000 distinct CDR3 sequences. These receptors lack a known antigen. The study's findings and limits: TRB CDR3 hydrophobicity was greater in CXCR3-positive naive cells than in CXCR3-negative naive cells.

The sequencing sample was made of naive CXCR3+ CD8+ T cells from blood. Indicated subset: CD45RO-CCR7+CD27+CD95- naive CD8+ T cells expressing CXCR3 (TNR3+). These receptors originate from a human donor in good health. Some clones in this sample may be carry-over from other donors' samples.

The chain is built from TRBV4-3 and TRBJ2-5; TCRdb proposes TRBD1, but this gene call is untestable without DNA. Germline V gives CDR1 LGHNA, CDR2 YSLEER. The length of the CDR3 is 18 residues. The CDR3 sequence: CASSQEAVPGAARETQYF.

Here the CDR3 reads CASSIYRDYTEAFF. The V and J genes are TRBV27 and TRBJ1-1. This CDR3 has 14 residues. Germline V gives CDR1 MNHEY, CDR2 SMNVEV (reference sequence).

V gene TRBV9 combines with J gene TRBJ2-3. Germline V CDR1 and CDR2: SGDLS, YYNGEE. The CDR3 extends over 12 amino acids. The CDR3 sequence: CASSAFTDTQYF.

The chain combines TRBV29-1 with TRBJ1-1; TCRdb selects TRBD1, and the lack of DNA leaves this call unchecked. The CDR3 totals 14 residues. Looked up from germline, CDR1 is SQVTM and CDR2 is ANQGSEA. CDR3 sequence reads: CSVEGLAGETEAFF.

The V call is TRBV5-1, the J call TRBJ1-1. Germline V lookup: CDR1 SGHRS, CDR2 YFSETQ. This CDR3 has 13 amino acids. CDR3 residues: CASAEEENTEAFF.

J is TRBJ2-5 and V is TRBV28; the D call from TCRdb, TRBD2, cannot be confirmed without DNA. Germline V gene sequence: CDR1 MDHEN, CDR2 SYDVKM. The CDR3 covers 17 residues. CDR3 sequence reads: CASSFYSELAGSGTQYF. The full variable domain, with the rest looked up from reference TRBV28 and TRBJ2-5, is DVKVTQSSRYLVKRTGEKVFLECVQDMDHENMFWYRQDPGLGLRLIYFSYDVKMKEKGDIPEGYSVSREKKERFSLILESASTNQTSMYLCASSFYSELAGSGTQYFGPGTRLLVL.

The CDR3: CATSRDPLDTEAFF. The rearrangement joins TRBV15 to TRBJ1-1. Germline CDR1 LNHNV, CDR2 YYDKDF (reference sequence). The CDR3 consists of 14 residues.

This rearrangement joins TRBV29-1 to TRBJ2-1; TCRdb names TRBD2, which stays unverified in the absence of DNA. This CDR3 has 15 residues. Looked up from germline, CDR1 is SQVTM and CDR2 is ANQGSEA. The CDR3 sequence: CSVLDSSEFYNEQFF.

This chain connects TRBV7-7 to TRBJ2-5. CDR1 is SSHAT and CDR2 is FNYEAQ in the germline V gene (reference sequence). This CDR3 spans 12 amino acids. The CDR3 region is CASSLLQETQYF.

The chain employs TRBV23-1 and TRBJ2-7; TCRdb gives TRBD1 as the D gene, but with no DNA this cannot be confirmed. TRBV23-1 is annotated as an ORF whose role is uncertain. CDR3 length: 15 residues. CDR3 region: CACNWRRGPYYEQYF.